The next 6 T cell receptor beta chains were all read from a single sample in a study of PD-1 blockade in classical Hodgkin lymphoma. Every single patient, without exception, relapsed after autologous stem cell transplantation, and brentuximab vedotin exposure varied. Sequenced by immunoSEQ multiplex PCR; TCRdb stores in-frame clones only, minus some. Altogether 90,000 to 120,000 clones are present, roughly 87% being singletons, with the ten largest covering less than 20%. The specimen was peripheral blood mononuclear cells (PBMCs), collected before the second cycle of nivolumab. The source is a human donor with classical Hodgkin lymphoma.

The chain employs TRBV7-7 and TRBJ2-1, with a possible D match to TRBD2 (6 bases). Germline V lookup: CDR1 SSHAT, CDR2 FNYEAQ (reference sequence). The CDR3 spans 15 residues. The ends were cut back, 8 bases at V and 1 base at J, with 15 bases in the middle. As DNA, the CDR3 is TGTGCCAGCTACCTTGGGCGGGAATCCTACAATGAGCAGTTCTTC. It translates to CASYLGRESYNEQFF.

The CDR3 DNA sequence: TGTGCCAGCAGTGAGTACGGGTACGAGCAGTACTTC. It is translated as CASSEYGYEQYF. The V call is TRBV28, the J call TRBJ2-7; D remains unclear. Trimming took 5 bases from V and 4 from J, leaving 9 bases between them. This CDR3 is 12 amino acids long. The germline V gene encodes CDR1 MDHEN and CDR2 SYDVKM.

This clone is a singleton in its sample. The rearrangement links TRBV6-5 to TRBJ1-2; no clear D gene. V lost 5 bases, J lost 2 bases, and 15 bases lay in between. Germline CDR1 and CDR2: MNHEY and SVGAGI. This CDR3 is 15 amino acids long. In nucleotides, the CDR3 is TGTGCCAGCAGTGCGGACCCTAATTTGAACTATGGCTACACCTTC. Translated: CASSADPNLNYGYTF.

The J gene is TRBJ2-7, the V gene TRBV20-1; D not resolved. V was cut by 4 bases and J by 3 bases, with 7 bases left in between. The CDR3 runs to 11 residues. The V gene's germline CDR1 is DFQATT and CDR2 SNEGSKA (reference sequence). The CDR3 sequence: CSANGNYEQYF. The CDR3 DNA reads TGCAGTGCTAATGGGAACTACGAGCAGTACTTC.

V usage is TRBV7-2 and J usage is TRBJ1-2; 8 positions match TRBD1. The CDR3 is 15 amino acids. Germline CDR1 and CDR2: SGHTA and FQGNSA. V trimming: 3 bases; J trimming: 4 bases; junction bases outside the gene matches: 7. CDR3 in DNA: TGTGCCAGCAGCTTCGAAGGACAGGGAGGCTATGGCTACACCTTC. Its protein product is CASSFEGQGGYGYTF.

The rearrangement joins TRBV11-3 to TRBJ2-1; a possible D gene is TRBD2 (6 bases). There are 14 residues in the CDR3. The V end was cut by 5 bases, the J end by 2 bases, with 10 bases between. Germline lookup yields CDR1 SGHNT and CDR2 YENEEA. The chain's CDR3 is CASSREWPYNEQFF. The CDR3 DNA reads TGTGCCAGCAGCCGGGAGTGGCCCTACAATGAGCAGTTCTTC. Full variable domain (remainder filled in from reference TRBV11-3 and TRBJ2-1): EAGVVQSPRYKIIEKKQPVAFWCNPISGHNTLYWYLQNLGQGPELLIRYENEEAVDDSQLPKDRFSAERLKGVDSTLKIQPAELGDSAVYLCASSREWPYNEQFFGPGTRLTVL.